What follows are 5 T cell receptor beta chains derived from one specimen sequenced in a study of sequential checkpoint blockade in melanoma. TCRdb keeps only in-frame clones here, not all; method: immunoSEQ multiplex PCR. The sample includes 2,200 or so clones, roughly three fifths seen only once; the top ten take roughly 15%. Treatment denoted: randomized to nivolumab then ipilimumab (arm A) or the reverse (arm B). The material was CD8+ T cells sorted from blood (inferred from file names), obtained from a patient given nivolumab and ipilimumab in sequence. The receptors come from a human patient with melanoma. Some clones in this sample may be carry-over from other donors' samples.

This clone was seen more than once but under ten times. One junction end disagrees with the germline gene, perhaps due to a read error. V is TRBV10-3 and J is TRBJ1-2; TRBD1 matches 9 bases. Germline V gene sequence: CDR1 ENHRY, CDR2 SYGVKD. The CDR3 has 16 residues. The DNA of the CDR3 is TGTGCCAGCAGTCCCACCACCGGGACAGGGACCTATGGCTACACCTTC. It translates to CASSPTTGTGTYGYTF.

The chain uses TRBV6-5 and TRBJ1-1; 7 bases line up with TRBD1. V lost 4 bases to trimming and J lost 4 bases; unmatched junction nucleotides: 6. Germline values: CDR1 MNHEY, CDR2 SVGAGI. This CDR3 comprises 14 residues. DNA for the CDR3: TGTGCCAGCAGTTTTCATTACAGGGGCACTGAAGCTTTCTTT. Amino acids: CASSFHYRGTEAFF.

The chain employs TRBV13 and TRBJ1-6; no reliable D call. Germline V gives CDR1 PRHDT, CDR2 FYEKMQ (reference sequence). There are 14 residues in the CDR3. V was clipped by 0 bases and J by 7 bases, with 7 bases between them. The CDR3, as DNA: TGTGCCAGCAGCTTAGGACATGTAAATTCACCCCTCCACTTT. Amino acids: CASSLGHVNSPLHF.

J is TRBJ2-7 and V is TRBV6-1, with D possibly matching TRBD1 (6 bases). Per germline, CDR1 MNHNS and CDR2 SASEGT. V gave up 4 bases and J gave up 7 bases, with 14 bases separating them. CDR3 length: 13 amino acids. This CDR3 reads CASSATGLREQYF. The CDR3 nucleotides are TGTGCCAGCAGTGCTACAGGGCTGAGGGAGCAGTACTTC.

This chain uses TRBV6-1 with TRBJ2-7, with D maybe TRBD2 (6 bases). Between the trimmed V and J ends, which lost 2 bases and 4 bases, there was a span of 15 bases. The CDR3 contains 15 residues. CDR1 and CDR2 from the germline V gene are MNHNS and SASEGT. The CDR3 protein is CASSEFSGEGYEQYF. The CDR3 nucleotides read TGTGCCAGCAGTGAATTCTCGGGGGAAGGGTACGAGCAGTACTTC.